This TCR beta chain was identified during a study of spatial heterogeneity in lung cancer. Trimming stripped 5 bases from V and 13 bases from J, with 14 bases between. This CDR3 has 11 residues. The germline gives CDR1 SEHNR, CDR2 FQNEAQ (reference sequence). TCRdb called the 5' RACE reads again in MiXCR, with one record for every CDR3 protein. The sample comprises roughly 80,000 distinct CDR3 sequences, 7.5% to 9.5% of which are singletons, and roughly 7% rests with the top ten. The time point is: sample taken at primary tumor resection. In its sample, this clonotype was seen many times. The chain links TRBV7-9 to TRBJ2-5; D not certain. Sequences were derived from PBMCs, sampled at surgery. The TCR comes from a male donor with early-stage non-small cell lung cancer. CDR3 DNA: TGTGCCAGCAGCCCGAACTACCCCCGGTACTTC. It is translated as CASSPNYPRYF.